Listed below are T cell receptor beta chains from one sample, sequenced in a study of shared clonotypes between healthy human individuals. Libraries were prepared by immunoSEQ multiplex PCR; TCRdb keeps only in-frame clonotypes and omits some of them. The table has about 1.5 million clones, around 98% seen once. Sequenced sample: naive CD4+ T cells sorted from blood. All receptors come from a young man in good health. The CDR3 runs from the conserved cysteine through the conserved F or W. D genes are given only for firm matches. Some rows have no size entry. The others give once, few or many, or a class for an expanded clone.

CDR3: CASSPGWAGVTDTQYF
DNA: TGTGCCAGCAGCCCCGGGTGGGCGGGAGTAACAGATACGCAGTATTTT
size: -
J: TRBJ2-3
V: TRBV7-3
D: TRBD2

CDR3: CASSLKRGETQYF
DNA: TGTGCCAGCAGCCTGAAGAGGGGAGAGACCCAGTACTTC
size: -
J: TRBJ2-5
V: TRBV11-3
D: -

CDR3: CASSPWTMDGGELFF
DNA: TGTGCCAGCTCACCTTGGACAATGGACGGCGGGGAGCTGTTTTTT
size: -
J: TRBJ2-2
V: TRBV18
D: -

CDR3: CASSPLPSGPYNEQFF
DNA: TGTGCCAGCTCACCTCTTCCTAGCGGGCCCTACAATGAGCAGTTCTTC
size: -
J: TRBJ2-1
V: TRBV18
D: TRBD2

CDR3: CASSRGAHDTEAFF
DNA: TGTGCCAGCAGCCGCGGGGCCCACGACACTGAAGCTTTCTTT
size: -
J: TRBJ1-1
V: TRBV2
D: -

CDR3: CATSRDQGSGANVLTF
DNA: TGTGCCACCAGCAGAGACCAGGGGTCTGGGGCCAACGTCCTGACTTTC
size: -
J: TRBJ2-6
V: TRBV15
D: -

CDR3: CASSQTAIQETQYF
DNA: TGTGCCAGCAGTCAAACAGCTATCCAAGAGACCCAGTACTTC
size: once
J: TRBJ2-5
V: TRBV7-6
D: -

CDR3: CASSPTGNEQFF
DNA: TGTGCCAGCAGCCCTACGGGTAATGAGCAGTTCTTC
size: -
J: TRBJ2-1
V: TRBV7-3
D: -

CDR3: CASSLGGGRGETQYF
DNA: TGTGCCAGCAGCTTAGGCGGAGGACGAGGCGAGACCCAGTACTTC
size: -
J: TRBJ2-5
V: TRBV7-6
D: -

CDR3: CASSLGILSNQPQHF
DNA: TGTGCCAGCAGCCTAGGGATTCTGAGCAATCAGCCCCAGCATTTT
size: -
J: TRBJ1-5
V: TRBV11-2
D: -

CDR3: CASSTLRTYEQYF
DNA: TGTGCCAGCAGCACCCTTCGGACATACGAGCAGTACTTC
size: -
J: TRBJ2-7
V: TRBV21-1
D: -

CDR3: CASSHNARGVGNTIYF
DNA: TGCGCCAGCAGCCACAACGCCAGGGGAGTTGGAAACACCATATATTTT
size: -
J: TRBJ1-3
V: TRBV5-1
D: -

CDR3: CSVGSLYNEQFF
DNA: TGCAGCGTTGGATCCTTATACAATGAGCAGTTCTTC
size: -
J: TRBJ2-1
V: TRBV29-1
D: -

CDR3: CASSTFTSGSWNEQFF
DNA: TGTGCCAGCAGCACCTTCACTAGCGGGAGTTGGAATGAGCAGTTCTTC
size: -
J: TRBJ2-1
V: TRBV5-4
D: TRBD2

CDR3: CASSSAGRDEQYF
DNA: TGTGCCAGCAGTTCTGCAGGGCGGGACGAGCAGTACTTC
size: -
J: TRBJ2-7
V: TRBV28
D: -

CDR3: CASSLSFRNQETQYF
DNA: TGTGCCAGCAGTTTATCTTTCAGAAACCAAGAGACCCAGTACTTC
size: -
J: TRBJ2-5
V: TRBV27
D: -

CDR3: CASSSSGTSYEQYF
DNA: TGTGCCAGCAGTTCCTCCGGGACTTCCTACGAGCAGTACTTC
size: -
J: TRBJ2-7
V: TRBV27
D: -

CDR3: CASSLGLAGGPNIHNEQFF
DNA: TGTGCCAGCAGCTTGGGACTAGCGGGAGGCCCCAATATACACAATGAGCAGTTCTTC
size: -
J: TRBJ2-1
V: TRBV5-4
D: TRBD2

CDR3: CAWRSTPEAFF
DNA: TGTGCCTGGAGGAGTACCCCTGAAGCTTTCTTT
size: -
J: TRBJ1-1
V: TRBV30
D: -

CDR3: CASSHDRVSTSANTGELFF
DNA: TGTGCCAGCTCGCACGATAGGGTGTCAACTAGCGCAAACACCGGGGAGCTGTTTTTT
size: -
J: TRBJ2-2
V: TRBV7-2
D: TRBD2

CDR3: CASSSLYSLLGQGRNTGELFF
DNA: TGTGCCAGCAGCTCGCTATACTCACTTCTCGGACAGGGCCGGAACACCGGGGAGCTGTTTTTT
size: -
J: TRBJ2-2
V: TRBV7-8
D: TRBD1

CDR3: CASSRTGLAVEGGELFF
DNA: TGCGCCAGCAGTCGAACCGGACTAGCGGTCGAAGGTGGGGAGCTGTTTTTT
size: -
J: TRBJ2-2
V: TRBV5-1
D: TRBD2

CDR3: CASSPRPQSTYNEQFF
DNA: TGTGCCAGCAGTCCACGGCCACAGAGTACCTACAATGAGCAGTTCTTC
size: -
J: TRBJ2-1
V: TRBV27
D: -

CDR3: CASSYKSAGNTEAFF
DNA: TGTGCCAGCAGTTACAAGAGTGCGGGGAACACTGAAGCTTTCTTT
size: -
J: TRBJ1-1
V: TRBV6-6
D: -

CDR3: CASSVSGTGSFEQFF
DNA: TGTGCCAGCAGCGTGTCCGGGACAGGGTCGTTTGAGCAGTTCTTC
size: -
J: TRBJ2-1
V: TRBV7-2
D: TRBD1

CDR3: CASSSQTAQGYEQYF
DNA: TGTGCCAGCAGTTCCCAGACAGCACAAGGCTACGAGCAGTACTTC
size: -
J: TRBJ2-7
V: TRBV28
D: -

CDR3: CASSQDEGRGRLGYGYTF
DNA: TGCGCCAGCAGCCAAGATGAGGGCAGGGGGCGGTTGGGCTATGGCTACACCTTC
size: -
J: TRBJ1-2
V: TRBV4-1
D: TRBD1

CDR3: CAWSEWSRGNQETQYF
DNA: TGTGCCTGGAGTGAGTGGAGCCGCGGCAACCAAGAGACCCAGTACTTC
size: -
J: TRBJ2-5
V: TRBV30
D: -

CDR3: CASRGSPGQRETQYF
DNA: TGCGCCAGCAGGGGAAGCCCGGGACAGAGGGAGACCCAGTACTTC
size: -
J: TRBJ2-5
V: TRBV10-2
D: TRBD1

CDR3: CASSRRTGNTIYF
DNA: TGTGCCAGCAGCAGAAGAACTGGAAACACCATATATTTT
size: -
J: TRBJ1-3
V: TRBV2
D: -

CDR3: CASSLFGGRTGELFF
DNA: TGTGCCAGCAGCCTCTTCGGTGGGCGCACCGGGGAGCTGTTTTTT
size: -
J: TRBJ2-2
V: TRBV7-8
D: -

CDR3: CASTGTVYGYTF
DNA: TGTGCCAGCACGGGGACGGTCTATGGCTACACCTTC
size: -
J: TRBJ1-2
V: TRBV28
D: -

CDR3: CASSSRGTSGSYEQYF
DNA: TGTGCCAGCTCGTCACGCGGGACTAGCGGGTCCTACGAGCAGTACTTC
size: -
J: TRBJ2-7
V: TRBV18
D: TRBD2

CDR3: CASSVPGGAFQGKLFF
DNA: TGTGCCAGCAGTGTACCAGGGGGCGCATTCCAAGGAAAACTGTTTTTT
size: -
J: TRBJ1-4
V: TRBV25-1
D: TRBD1

CDR3: CASSPPGGGDGYTF
DNA: TGTGCCAGCTCACCTCCAGGGGGCGGTGATGGCTACACCTTC
size: few
J: TRBJ1-2
V: TRBV18
D: TRBD1

CDR3: CASTRTDFQETQYF
DNA: TGCGCCAGCACGCGGACAGACTTTCAGGAGACCCAGTACTTC
size: once
J: TRBJ2-5
V: TRBV23-1
D: -

CDR3: CASSEGGLGGYTF
DNA: TGTGCCAGCAGTGAAGGGGGGCTCGGTGGCTACACCTTC
size: -
J: TRBJ1-2
V: TRBV2
D: -

CDR3: CSVPTSGRGNEQFF
DNA: TGCAGCGTCCCGACTAGCGGGAGAGGTAATGAGCAGTTCTTC
size: -
J: TRBJ2-1
V: TRBV29-1
D: TRBD2

CDR3: CASSPPGGQGVQFF
DNA: TGTGCCAGCAGCCCCCCTGGGGGACAGGGTGTTCAGTTCTTC
size: -
J: TRBJ2-1
V: TRBV9
D: TRBD1

CDR3: CASSVEVGGPIGELFF
DNA: TGTGCCAGCAGCGTAGAGGTGGGAGGGCCGATCGGGGAGCTGTTTTTT
size: -
J: TRBJ2-2
V: TRBV9
D: TRBD2

CDR3: CSDSISGVGNEQFF
DNA: TGCAGCGATTCGATTTCAGGGGTTGGAAATGAGCAGTTCTTC
size: -
J: TRBJ2-1
V: TRBV29-1
D: -

CDR3: CASAKTGYTGELFF
DNA: TGCGCCAGCGCTAAAACAGGGTACACCGGGGAGCTGTTTTTT
size: -
J: TRBJ2-2
V: TRBV5-1
D: -

CDR3: CASSRRTADNEKLFF
DNA: TGCGCCAGCAGCCGTAGGACAGCAGATAATGAAAAACTGTTTTTT
size: -
J: TRBJ1-4
V: TRBV4-1
D: -

CDR3: CASSPDRGNQPQHF
DNA: TGTGCCAGCTCACCCGACAGGGGCAATCAGCCCCAGCATTTT
size: -
J: TRBJ1-5
V: TRBV18
D: TRBD1

CDR3: CASGFNEQFF
DNA: TGTGCCAGCGGGTTTAATGAGCAGTTCTTC
size: once
J: TRBJ2-1
V: TRBV6-5
D: -

CDR3: CSARIGETQYF
DNA: TGCAGCGCGAGGATCGGGGAGACCCAGTACTTC
size: -
J: TRBJ2-5
V: TRBV29-1
D: -

CDR3: CASSVGWLASNEQFF
DNA: TGTGCCAGCAGCGTAGGTTGGCTAGCTAGCAATGAGCAGTTCTTC
size: -
J: TRBJ2-1
V: TRBV9
D: -

CDR3: CAISGGTGTSGSGETQYF
DNA: TGTGCCATCAGTGGGGGAACCGGGACTAGCGGGAGTGGAGAGACCCAGTACTTC
size: -
J: TRBJ2-5
V: TRBV10-3
D: TRBD2

CDR3: CASSLAVTTPGAKNIQYF
DNA: TGCGCCAGCAGCTTGGCCGTGACCACCCCTGGGGCCAAAAACATTCAGTACTTC
size: -
J: TRBJ2-4
V: TRBV5-1
D: -

CDR3: CASSIRGRGEQYF
DNA: TGTGCCAGCAGTATCAGGGGCCGAGGCGAGCAGTACTTC
size: -
J: TRBJ2-7
V: TRBV6-5
D: -

CDR3: CASSMSSGGAETQYF
DNA: TGTGCCAGTAGTATGTCTAGCGGGGGGGCAGAGACCCAGTACTTC
size: -
J: TRBJ2-5
V: TRBV19
D: TRBD2

CDR3: CASSRTSSGGSTDTQYF
DNA: TGTGCCAGCAGTCGGACGTCTTCGGGGGGAAGCACAGATACGCAGTATTTT
size: -
J: TRBJ2-3
V: TRBV7-2
D: TRBD2

CDR3: CASSASTSGRAPYF
DNA: TGTGCCAGTAGTGCGTCGACTAGCGGGAGGGCCCCGTACTTC
size: -
J: TRBJ2-4
V: TRBV19
D: TRBD2

CDR3: CASSLGPIRSAEVRGEQFF
DNA: TGTGCCAGCAGCTTAGGCCCCATAAGAAGTGCGGAGGTTAGGGGTGAGCAGTTCTTC
size: once
J: TRBJ2-1
V: TRBV11-2
D: -

CDR3: CASSLGRSARQGYYEQYF
DNA: TGTGCCAGCAGCTTAGGTCGGAGTGCGAGACAGGGATACTACGAGCAGTACTTC
size: once
J: TRBJ2-7
V: TRBV7-2
D: TRBD1

CDR3: CASSLSRGSRNEQFF
DNA: TGTGCCAGCAGTTTGTCACGCGGGAGTAGGAATGAGCAGTTCTTC
size: -
J: TRBJ2-1
V: TRBV28
D: TRBD2

CDR3: CASSIVGSGDYGYTF
DNA: TGTGCCAGTAGTATCGTGGGGTCAGGCGACTATGGCTACACCTTC
size: once
J: TRBJ1-2
V: TRBV19
D: -

CDR3: CASKAMSPGELFF
DNA: TGTGCCAGCAAAGCAATGTCTCCCGGGGAGCTGTTTTTT
size: -
J: TRBJ2-2
V: TRBV28
D: -

CDR3: CSVNGFLAGELFF
DNA: TGCAGCGTAAACGGGTTTTTAGCCGGGGAGCTGTTTTTT
size: once
J: TRBJ2-2
V: TRBV29-1
D: -

CDR3: CASSLLTSGGTDTQYF
DNA: TGCGCCAGCAGCTTGCTCACTAGTGGAGGCACAGATACGCAGTATTTT
size: -
J: TRBJ2-3
V: TRBV5-1
D: -